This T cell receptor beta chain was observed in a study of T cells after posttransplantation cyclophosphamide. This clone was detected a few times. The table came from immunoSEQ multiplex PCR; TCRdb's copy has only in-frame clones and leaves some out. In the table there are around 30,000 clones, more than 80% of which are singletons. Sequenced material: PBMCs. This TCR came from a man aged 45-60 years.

As DNA, the CDR3 is TGTGCCAGCAGCGTAGACCAGTACCAAGAGACCCAGTACTTC. Protein: CASSVDQYQETQYF. This chain connects TRBV9 to TRBJ2-5; the D is unclear. Deletions cut 0 bases from V and 0 bases from J, with 6 bases between. This CDR3 region has 14 residues. Germline CDR1 reads SGDLS; CDR2 reads YYNGEE.